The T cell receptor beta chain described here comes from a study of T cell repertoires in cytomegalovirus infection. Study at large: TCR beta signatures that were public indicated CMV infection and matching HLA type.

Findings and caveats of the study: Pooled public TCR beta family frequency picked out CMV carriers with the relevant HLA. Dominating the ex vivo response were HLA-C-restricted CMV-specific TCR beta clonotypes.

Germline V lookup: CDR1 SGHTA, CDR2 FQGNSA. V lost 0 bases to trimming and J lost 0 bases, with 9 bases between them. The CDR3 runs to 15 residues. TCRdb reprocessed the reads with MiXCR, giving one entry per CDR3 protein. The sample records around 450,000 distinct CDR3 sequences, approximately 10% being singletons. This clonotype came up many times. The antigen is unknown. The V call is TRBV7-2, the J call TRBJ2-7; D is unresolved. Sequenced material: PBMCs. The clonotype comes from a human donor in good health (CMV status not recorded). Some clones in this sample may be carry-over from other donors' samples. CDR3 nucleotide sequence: TGTGCCAGCAGCTTAGCCGCGATGAGCTCCTACGAGCAGTACTTC. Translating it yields CASSLAAMSSYEQYF. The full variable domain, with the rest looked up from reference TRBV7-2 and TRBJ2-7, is GAGVSQSPSNKVTEKGKDVELRCDPISGHTALYWYRQSLGQGLEFLIYFQGNSAPDKSGLPSDRFSAERTGGSVSTLTIQRTQQEDSAVYLCASSLAAMSSYEQYFGPGTRLTVT.